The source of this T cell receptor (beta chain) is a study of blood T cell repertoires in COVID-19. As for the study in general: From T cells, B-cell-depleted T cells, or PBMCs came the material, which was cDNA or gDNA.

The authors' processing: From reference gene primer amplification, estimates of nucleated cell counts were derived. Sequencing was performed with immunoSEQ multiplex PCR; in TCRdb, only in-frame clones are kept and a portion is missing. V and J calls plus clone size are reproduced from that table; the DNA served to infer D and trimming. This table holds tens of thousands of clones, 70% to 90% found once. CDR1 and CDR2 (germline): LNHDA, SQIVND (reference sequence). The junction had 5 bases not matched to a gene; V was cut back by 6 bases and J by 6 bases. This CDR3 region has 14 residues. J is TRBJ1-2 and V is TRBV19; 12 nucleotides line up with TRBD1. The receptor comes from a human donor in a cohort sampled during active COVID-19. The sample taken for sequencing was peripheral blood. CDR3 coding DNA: TGTGCCAGTAGCTATGGGACAGGGGGCAATGGCTACACCTTC. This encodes CASSYGTGGNGYTF.